These T cell receptor beta chains were read from a single sample in a study of chemoradiotherapy in HPV16-positive cancers. Sequencing was performed with immunoSEQ multiplex PCR; in TCRdb, only in-frame clones are kept and a portion is missing. The sample yields about 53,000 clones, about 92% seen once. Sequenced material: blood, taken from a patient who underwent chemoradiotherapy. The source of these receptors is a human donor with HPV-associated anogenital cancer. Both conserved end residues are part of each CDR3. Each record gives: J gene, clone size, D gene, V gene, CDR3 DNA, CDR3 protein. D genes are given only for firm matches. Not all rows give a size; the values are once, few, many and, for expanded clones, a class.

TRBJ2-1 | . | TRBD1 | TRBV5-1 | TGCGCCAGCAGCTTGCCCATCCGGGACAGAGGTGGCGATGAGCAGTTCTTC | CASSLPIRDRGGDEQFF
TRBJ2-5 | . | TRBD2 | TRBV6-1 | TGTGCCAGCAGTGAACGACTAGCGGGAGGGCCCAACGAGGAGACCCAGTACTTC | CASSERLAGGPNEETQYF
TRBJ1-1 | . | . | TRBV6-6 | TGTGCCAGCAGTTACGTCTCTGGGGGCCCGACTGAAGCTTTCTTT | CASSYVSGGPTEAFF
TRBJ1-4 | once | . | TRBV6-1 | TGTGCCAGCAGACGAGGGACGGCCGCGGTCGAAAAACTGTTTTTT | CASRRGTAAVEKLFF
TRBJ2-6 | few | . | TRBV6-5 | TGTGCCAGCAGTGGAAGGGAATCCGGGGCCAACGTCCTGACTTTC | CASSGRESGANVLTF
TRBJ2-7 | few | TRBD1 | TRBV5-6 | TGTGCCAGCAGATCCCAGGGGGCTTACTACGAGCAGTACTTC | CASRSQGAYYEQYF
TRBJ2-5 | . | . | TRBV5-1 | TGCGCCAGCAGCTTGGCCTCCGGGGAAGAGACCCAGTACTTC | CASSLASGEETQYF
TRBJ2-7 | . | . | TRBV27 | TGTGCCAGCAGTTTAAGGGGGAGAGGGCCAGTAACCTACGAGCAGTACTTC | CASSLRGRGPVTYEQYF
TRBJ2-2 | once | . | TRBV5-6 | TGTGCCAGCACCTCGATCGGCTTGGGAAGCTTTTTGGGGGAGCTGTTTTTT | CASTSIGLGSFLGELFF
TRBJ1-2 | . | . | TRBV6-5 | TGTGCCAGCAGTTACTCGAGAAGGCAGTCGAATGGCTACACCTTC | CASSYSRRQSNGYTF
TRBJ2-5 | . | . | TRBV7-2 | TGTGCCAGCAGCCGCTTGTTGGGAGGTAGGGTGACCCAGTACTTC | CASSRLLGGRVTQYF
TRBJ1-5 | . | . | TRBV5-6 | TGTGCCAGCAGCTCCCTAGACAGGCCCAATCAGCCCCAGCATTTT | CASSSLDRPNQPQHF
TRBJ1-2 | . | TRBD1 | TRBV5-8 | TGTGCCAGCAGCTTCGAGGGGGCGAGAGGCTACACCTTC | CASSFEGARGYTF
TRBJ2-5 | . | . | TRBV28 | TGTGCCAGCAGTCCCGGTGGGGACTTCCAAGAGACCCAGTACTTC | CASSPGGDFQETQYF
TRBJ2-3 | . | . | TRBV5-1 | TGCGCCAGCACCTGGTATGCCACCACAGATACGCAGTATTTT | CASTWYATTDTQYF
TRBJ2-5 | . | . | TRBV7-8 | TGTGCCAGCAACCGAGAGACCCAGTACTTC | CASNRETQYF
TRBJ2-5 | . | . | TRBV9 | TGTGCCAGCAGCGCACAAGAGACCCAGTACTTC | CASSAQETQYF
TRBJ2-5 | . | TRBD1 | TRBV10-3 | TGTGCCATCAGCCGGGACAGGGCCCAAGAGACCCAGTACTTC | CAISRDRAQETQYF
TRBJ1-1 | . | TRBD1 | TRBV7-3 | TGTGCCAGCAGCCCATACGTCCCGGGACAGTACCCCAGCAGTGAAGCTTTCTTT | CASSPYVPGQYPSSEAFF
TRBJ2-7 | . | . | TRBV6-5 | TGTGCCAGCAGACTAGGATGGAGGTCCTACGAGCAGTACTTC | CASRLGWRSYEQYF
TRBJ2-7 | few | TRBD1 | TRBV13 | TGTGCCAGCAGCCCACGACAGGGGGGTTACGAGCAGTACTTC | CASSPRQGGYEQYF
TRBJ2-5 | . | . | TRBV18 | TGTGCCAGCTCACTACTAGGGGAGACCCAGTACTTC | CASSLLGETQYF
TRBJ1-6 | . | . | TRBV5-1 | TGCGCCAGCAGTTCCGGGACGGAATATTCACCCCTCCACTTT | CASSSGTEYSPLHF
TRBJ2-7 | . | . | TRBV30 | TGTGCCTGGAGTGTCAGGGGTCCGGGCGAGCAGTACTTC | CAWSVRGPGEQYF
TRBJ2-7 | . | . | TRBV7-7 | TGTGCCAGCAGCTTAGCACTGAGCTCCTACGAGCAGTACTTC | CASSLALSSYEQYF
TRBJ1-3 | . | TRBD1 | TRBV30 | TGTGCCTGGAGTACAGGGGCTGGAAACACCATATATTTT | CAWSTGAGNTIYF
TRBJ1-2 | . | . | TRBV6-6 | TGTGCCAGCAGTTACGTGGGGGAATATGGCTACACCTTC | CASSYVGEYGYTF
TRBJ2-7 | . | . | TRBV9 | TGTGCCAGCAGCGTAGCGGGCAGCGCCTACGAGCAGTACTTC | CASSVAGSAYEQYF
TRBJ2-2 | . | . | TRBV13 | TGTGCCAGCAGCCTTTCTGTTGGGGTGAACACCGGGGAGCTGTTTTTT | CASSLSVGVNTGELFF
TRBJ2-7 | . | . | TRBV7-9 | TGTGCCAGCAGCTCCACACGCTCCTACGAGCAGTACTTC | CASSSTRSYEQYF
TRBJ1-6 | . | TRBD1 | TRBV6-5 | TGTGCCAGCAGTGACAGGGATAGAAACTCACCCCTCCACTTT | CASSDRDRNSPLHF
TRBJ1-1 | . | . | TRBV7-2 | TGTGCCAGCAGCTTAGCCCTCTCGAATTCTGAAGCTTTCTTT | CASSLALSNSEAFF
TRBJ1-1 | . | . | TRBV5-6 | TGTGCCAGCAGCTTTCCAAGAGAGGGCACTGAAGCTTTCTTT | CASSFPREGTEAFF
TRBJ2-5 | . | TRBD2 | TRBV5-6 | TGTGCCAGCAGCCCCGCGGGGGTAGCGACCCAGTACTTC | CASSPAGVATQYF
TRBJ2-3 | . | . | TRBV5-1 | TGCGCCAGCAGCTTGGACGGGGACCTCAGCACAGATACGCAGTATTTT | CASSLDGDLSTDTQYF
TRBJ2-5 | . | . | TRBV19 | TGTGCCAGTAGTAGGGGGCAGGGGCGGAGGGAACAAGAGACCCAGTACTTC | CASSRGQGRREQETQYF
TRBJ2-7 | . | . | TRBV1 | TGCACCAGCAGCCAAGATACGGACACCCAGGAGTACTTC | CTSSQDTDTQEYF
TRBJ1-2 | . | . | TRBV6-5 | TGTGCCAGTCATGAGGGGGGAGACTATGGCTACACCTTC | CASHEGGDYGYTF
TRBJ1-6 | . | . | TRBV7-2 | TGTGCCAGCAGCGTCTATACGGGGGGCAATTCACCCCTCCACTTT | CASSVYTGGNSPLHF
TRBJ1-2 | . | . | TRBV19 | TGTGCCAGTAGTGAGAGGAACTATGGCTACACCTTC | CASSERNYGYTF
TRBJ1-4 | . | . | TRBV7-2 | TGTGCCAGCAGCCCCTGGGGTGAAAAACTGTTTTTT | CASSPWGEKLFF
TRBJ1-1 | once | . | TRBV5-1 | TGCGCCAGCAGCCCGGGGGATACCACTGAAGCTTTCTTT | CASSPGDTTEAFF
TRBJ2-7 | . | . | TRBV29-1 | TGCAGCGTTGAAATCCAGGGACGAAGCTACGAGCAGTACTTC | CSVEIQGRSYEQYF
TRBJ2-1 | . | . | TRBV6-1 | TGTGCCAGCAGTGTGCTGTTGGGACAACGAAATGAGCAGTTCTTC | CASSVLLGQRNEQFF